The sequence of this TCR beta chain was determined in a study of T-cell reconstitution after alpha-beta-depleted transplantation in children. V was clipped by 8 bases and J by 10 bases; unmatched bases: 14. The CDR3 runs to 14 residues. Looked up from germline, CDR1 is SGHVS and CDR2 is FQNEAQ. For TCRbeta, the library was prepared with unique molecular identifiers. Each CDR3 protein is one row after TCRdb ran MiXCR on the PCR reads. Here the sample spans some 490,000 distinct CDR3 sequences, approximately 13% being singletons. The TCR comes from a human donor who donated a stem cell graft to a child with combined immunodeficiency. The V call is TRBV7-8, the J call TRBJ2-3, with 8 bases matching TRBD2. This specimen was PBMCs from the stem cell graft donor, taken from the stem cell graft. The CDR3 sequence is CASSPERGPLPQYF. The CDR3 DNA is TGTGCCAGCTCTCCGGAGCGGGGGCCCCTACCGCAGTATTTT.